This TCR beta chain was recovered during a study of blood T cell repertoires in COVID-19. Study summary: The cDNA or gDNA used as material had been derived from T cells, B-cell-depleted T cells, or PBMCs.

Per the authors' pipeline: Using reference gene primer amplification, nucleated cell counts were estimated. Data came from immunoSEQ multiplex PCR; TCRdb stores just in-frame clones and leaves some out. V and J calls and clone size are as listed in that table; D and trimming were resolved from the DNA. The repertoire has around 250,000 clones, around 90% of them found once; the top ten carry 4.1%. Participants, 18 to 89 years old, spanned fewer than 25 US areas. Germline V lookup: CDR1 GTSNPN, CDR2 SVGIG (reference sequence). V was shortened by 0 bases and J by 10 bases, with 16 bases between the two germline ends. This CDR3 is built from 14 residues.

The material sequenced was PBMCs or T cells enriched from blood (not recorded which). This TCR derives from a woman in her thirties with acute COVID-19. The rearrangement joins TRBV30 to TRBJ1-5; D is perhaps TRBD1 (5 bases). CDR3 sequence (DNA): TGTGCCTGGAGTGTACAGGAGGGGAGGGGACCCCAGCATTTT. Its translation: CAWSVQEGRGPQHF. The complete variable domain, with remaining parts taken from reference TRBV30 and TRBJ1-5, reads SQTIHQWPATLVQPVGSPLSLECTVEGTSNPNLYWYRQAAGRGLQLLFYSVGIGQISSEVPQNLSASRPQDRQFILSSKKLLLSDSGFYLCAWSVQEGRGPQHFGDGTRLSIL.